This record covers a single TCR beta chain. The data were taken from a study of OX40 agonist ivuxolimab in advanced cancers. In germline, CDR1 is SEHNR, CDR2 FQNEAQ (reference sequence). The junction had 10 bases not matched to a gene; V was cut back by 6 bases and J by 2 bases. The CDR3 has 17 residues. Data came from immunoSEQ multiplex PCR; TCRdb stores just in-frame clones and leaves some out. The sample includes 55,000 to 80,000 clones, about 80% of them seen just once. The source material was CD4+ or CD8+ T cells sorted from blood, sampled in a trial of the OX40 agonist ivuxolimab. The V call is TRBV7-9, the J call TRBJ1-3; 10 bases map to TRBD1. The source of this sequence is an adult with an advanced solid tumor such as melanoma, head and neck, liver or kidney cancer. Here the CDR3 DNA reads TGTGCCAGCAGGGATGAGGGACAGGGGCTGACTGGAAACACCATATATTTT. Translating gives CASRDEGQGLTGNTIYF.